This is a list of T cell receptor beta chains from one sample in a study of blood T cells in healthy people across ages. In TCRdb, the 5' RACE reads were re-called with MiXCR into one record per CDR3 protein. The sample has around 1,500,000 distinct CDR3 sequences; 42% are singletons. Specimen: blood. The receptors shown here come from a woman between 18 and 30 years old in good health. The CDR3 runs from the conserved cysteine through the conserved F or W. D genes are given only for firm matches. A clone size is listed for some rows: how often the clone was seen (once, few, many), or a class if it is expanded.

j_call: TRBJ2-1; v_call: TRBV7-2; d_call: NA; clone_size: few; cdr3_aa: CASSSQPTSYNEQFF; cdr3_nt: TGTGCCAGCAGCTCTCAACCGACCTCCTACAATGAGCAGTTCTTC
j_call: TRBJ2-3; v_call: TRBV11-2; d_call: NA; clone_size: few; cdr3_aa: CASDGQSTDTQYF; cdr3_nt: TGTGCCAGCGATGGACAGAGCACAGATACGCAGTATTTT
j_call: TRBJ2-7; v_call: TRBV21-1; d_call: NA; clone_size: NA; cdr3_aa: CASSGHVGQGLNRYEQYF; cdr3_nt: TGTGCCAGCAGCGGTCACGTGGGACAGGGATTGAATCGGTACGAGCAGTACTTC
j_call: TRBJ1-5; v_call: TRBV20-1; d_call: NA; clone_size: few; cdr3_aa: CSAREYRDNQPQHF; cdr3_nt: TGCAGTGCTAGAGAGTACAGGGACAATCAGCCCCAGCATTTT
j_call: TRBJ2-3; v_call: TRBV9; d_call: NA; clone_size: NA; cdr3_aa: CASSVAALGGDTQYF; cdr3_nt: TGTGCCAGCAGCGTAGCAGCGTTGGGGGGAGATACGCAGTATTTT
j_call: TRBJ2-3; v_call: TRBV4-1; d_call: NA; clone_size: NA; cdr3_aa: CASSRPGTKDTQYF; cdr3_nt: TGCGCCAGCAGCCGACCCGGGACCAAAGATACGCAGTATTTT
j_call: TRBJ2-7; v_call: TRBV20-1; d_call: NA; clone_size: few; cdr3_aa: CSARVGDSKGHEQYF; cdr3_nt: TGCAGTGCTAGAGTTGGGGACTCAAAGGGCCACGAGCAGTACTTC
j_call: TRBJ1-4; v_call: TRBV28; d_call: TRBD1; clone_size: few; cdr3_aa: CASRWGQGREKLFF; cdr3_nt: TGTGCCAGCAGATGGGGACAGGGAAGAGAGAAACTGTTTTTT
j_call: TRBJ2-5; v_call: TRBV6-6; d_call: NA; clone_size: NA; cdr3_aa: CASRQGLRETQYF; cdr3_nt: TGTGCCAGCAGACAAGGGCTACGGGAGACCCAGTACTTC
j_call: TRBJ1-6; v_call: TRBV27; d_call: NA; clone_size: NA; cdr3_aa: CASNRSPLHF; cdr3_nt: TGTGCCAGCAATCGTTCACCCCTCCACTTT
j_call: TRBJ2-7; v_call: TRBV28; d_call: TRBD1; clone_size: NA; cdr3_aa: CASSRDRAPHEQYF; cdr3_nt: TGTGCCAGCAGTCGGGACAGGGCCCCCCACGAGCAGTACTTC
j_call: TRBJ1-6; v_call: TRBV20-1; d_call: NA; clone_size: NA; cdr3_aa: CSARPGTDNSPLHF; cdr3_nt: TGCAGTGCTAGGCCAGGGACTGATAATTCACCCCTCCACTTT
j_call: TRBJ1-2; v_call: TRBV29-1; d_call: NA; clone_size: NA; cdr3_aa: CSVTSHLYGYTF; cdr3_nt: TGCAGCGTAACGTCCCACCTCTATGGCTACACCTTC
j_call: TRBJ2-5; v_call: TRBV6-1; d_call: NA; clone_size: few; cdr3_aa: CASSVGREDEQYF; cdr3_nt: TGTGCCAGCAGTGTCGGCAGGGAGGATGAGCAGTACTTC
j_call: TRBJ2-2; v_call: TRBV6-1; d_call: NA; clone_size: few; cdr3_aa: CASTTRVRGRELFF; cdr3_nt: TGTGCCAGCACCACGAGGGTCCGGGGACGGGAGCTGTTTTTT
j_call: TRBJ1-4; v_call: TRBV5-1; d_call: TRBD1; clone_size: NA; cdr3_aa: CARSLWGQPNEKLFF; cdr3_nt: TGCGCCAGAAGCTTGTGGGGACAGCCTAATGAAAAACTGTTTTTT
j_call: TRBJ1-2; v_call: TRBV7-9; d_call: NA; clone_size: few; cdr3_aa: CASSPAGAFRNGYTF; cdr3_nt: TGTGCCAGCAGCCCAGCGGGGGCCTTCCGAAATGGCTACACCTTC
j_call: TRBJ1-1; v_call: TRBV18; d_call: NA; clone_size: NA; cdr3_aa: CASSPMGRENTEAFF; cdr3_nt: TGTGCCAGCTCACCAATGGGCAGAGAGAACACTGAAGCTTTCTTT
j_call: TRBJ2-1; v_call: TRBV5-1; d_call: TRBD2; clone_size: NA; cdr3_aa: CATRTSGKYNEQFF; cdr3_nt: TGCGCCACTAGGACTAGCGGAAAGTACAATGAGCAGTTCTTC
j_call: TRBJ2-5; v_call: TRBV3-1; d_call: TRBD2; clone_size: NA; cdr3_aa: CASSLSSGGEETQYF; cdr3_nt: TGTGCCAGCAGCCTCTCCAGCGGGGGGGAGGAGACCCAGTACTTC
j_call: TRBJ2-5; v_call: TRBV20-1; d_call: TRBD2; clone_size: NA; cdr3_aa: CSALHGGGAGETQYF; cdr3_nt: TGCAGTGCTCTCCACGGGGGAGGGGCTGGGGAGACCCAGTACTTC
j_call: TRBJ1-2; v_call: TRBV7-9; d_call: NA; clone_size: many; cdr3_aa: CASSLEYGYTF; cdr3_nt: TGTGCCAGCAGCTTAGAATATGGCTACACCTTC
j_call: TRBJ1-1; v_call: TRBV6-2/TRBV6-3; d_call: NA; clone_size: NA; cdr3_aa: CASSSSGARLAAEAFF; cdr3_nt: TGTGCCAGCAGTTCCTCAGGGGCACGCCTGGCCGCTGAAGCTTTCTTT
j_call: TRBJ2-2; v_call: TRBV11-2; d_call: NA; clone_size: few; cdr3_aa: CASSSLGRAYNTGELFF; cdr3_nt: TGTGCCAGCAGCTCCCTAGGCCGGGCCTATAACACCGGGGAGCTGTTTTTT
j_call: TRBJ2-7; v_call: TRBV6-1; d_call: NA; clone_size: NA; cdr3_aa: CATTEYNEQYF; cdr3_nt: TGTGCCACCACGGAGTACAATGAGCAGTACTTC
j_call: TRBJ2-1; v_call: TRBV5-5; d_call: TRBD1; clone_size: few; cdr3_aa: CASSWGQGSPEQFF; cdr3_nt: TGTGCCAGCAGCTGGGGACAGGGAAGTCCTGAGCAGTTCTTC
j_call: TRBJ1-2; v_call: TRBV27; d_call: NA; clone_size: few; cdr3_aa: CASSLSRQPNYGYTF; cdr3_nt: TGTGCCAGCAGTTTATCGAGACAGCCTAACTATGGCTACACCTTC
j_call: TRBJ2-7; v_call: TRBV6-1; d_call: TRBD2; clone_size: few; cdr3_aa: CASSELGTRSSYEQYF; cdr3_nt: TGTGCCAGCAGTGAACTTGGGACTAGGAGCTCCTACGAGCAGTACTTC
j_call: TRBJ1-5; v_call: TRBV20-1; d_call: NA; clone_size: few; cdr3_aa: CSASQVLNQPQHF; cdr3_nt: TGCAGTGCTAGTCAAGTACTCAATCAGCCCCAGCATTTT
j_call: TRBJ2-1; v_call: TRBV10-3; d_call: TRBD1; clone_size: NA; cdr3_aa: CAISEPLPGQGNEQFF; cdr3_nt: TGTGCCATCAGTGAGCCGTTACCGGGACAGGGGAATGAGCAGTTCTTC
j_call: TRBJ2-7; v_call: TRBV10-3; d_call: TRBD2; clone_size: NA; cdr3_aa: CAISELGTSYEQYF; cdr3_nt: TGTGCCATCAGTGAGCTGGGGACTAGCTACGAGCAGTACTTC
j_call: TRBJ1-5; v_call: TRBV20-1; d_call: NA; clone_size: few; cdr3_aa: CSADEGVNQPQHF; cdr3_nt: TGCAGTGCCGACGAGGGGGTCAATCAGCCCCAGCATTTT
j_call: TRBJ1-5; v_call: TRBV6-1; d_call: NA; clone_size: NA; cdr3_aa: CASAGGGYSNQPQHF; cdr3_nt: TGTGCCAGCGCCGGGGGGGGCTATAGCAATCAGCCCCAGCATTTT
j_call: TRBJ2-3; v_call: TRBV7-2; d_call: NA; clone_size: NA; cdr3_aa: CASSFRTYSTPTDTQYF; cdr3_nt: TGTGCCAGCAGCTTTCGAACTTACAGCACACCCACAGATACGCAGTATTTT
j_call: TRBJ2-3; v_call: TRBV6-5; d_call: TRBD2; clone_size: NA; cdr3_aa: CASSWGGSLTDTQYF; cdr3_nt: TGTGCCAGCAGTTGGGGCGGGAGTTTAACAGATACGCAGTATTTT
j_call: TRBJ1-5; v_call: TRBV6-2/TRBV6-3; d_call: NA; clone_size: NA; cdr3_aa: CASSYPDYSNQPQHF; cdr3_nt: TGTGCCAGCAGTTACCCGGACTATAGCAATCAGCCCCAGCATTTT
j_call: TRBJ2-1; v_call: TRBV7-3; d_call: TRBD2; clone_size: NA; cdr3_aa: CASSLTAGLAGGNEQFF; cdr3_nt: TGTGCCAGCAGCTTAACAGCGGGACTAGCGGGGGGGAATGAGCAGTTCTTC
j_call: TRBJ2-7; v_call: TRBV12-3/TRBV12-4; d_call: NA; clone_size: once; cdr3_aa: CASSLRALRYEQYF; cdr3_nt: TGTGCCAGCAGTTTAAGGGCCCTGCGGTACGAGCAGTACTTC
j_call: TRBJ2-7; v_call: TRBV20-1; d_call: TRBD2; clone_size: NA; cdr3_aa: CGARAVTSGKTYEQYF; cdr3_nt: TGCGGTGCTAGAGCGGTGACTAGCGGCAAAACCTACGAGCAGTACTTC
j_call: TRBJ2-5; v_call: TRBV12-3/TRBV12-4; d_call: TRBD1; clone_size: NA; cdr3_aa: CASSSRDRGVETQYF; cdr3_nt: TGTGCCAGCAGTTCAAGAGACAGGGGAGTTGAGACCCAGTACTTC
j_call: TRBJ1-1; v_call: TRBV30; d_call: NA; clone_size: NA; cdr3_aa: CAWSVGGNWAEAFF; cdr3_nt: TGTGCCTGGAGTGTTGGGGGGAATTGGGCTGAAGCTTTCTTT
j_call: TRBJ1-2; v_call: TRBV2; d_call: TRBD1; clone_size: once; cdr3_aa: CASDAQGTGLYGYTF; cdr3_nt: TGTGCCAGCGATGCCCAGGGGACAGGGCTTTATGGCTACACCTTC
j_call: TRBJ2-2; v_call: TRBV4-1; d_call: NA; clone_size: NA; cdr3_aa: CASRSASNTGELFF; cdr3_nt: TGCGCCAGTCGCAGTGCTTCGAACACCGGGGAGCTGTTTTTT
j_call: TRBJ2-3; v_call: TRBV6-5; d_call: TRBD1; clone_size: few; cdr3_aa: CAGSYAQGAADTQYF; cdr3_nt: TGTGCCGGCAGTTATGCCCAGGGGGCGGCAGATACGCAGTATTTT
j_call: TRBJ1-6; v_call: TRBV5-1; d_call: TRBD1; clone_size: NA; cdr3_aa: CASSPRTGTGNSPLHF; cdr3_nt: TGCGCCAGCAGCCCAAGAACCGGGACAGGGAACTCACCCCTCCACTTT
j_call: TRBJ1-2; v_call: TRBV7-9; d_call: TRBD1; clone_size: few; cdr3_aa: CASSPWTGNYGYTF; cdr3_nt: TGTGCCAGCAGCCCTTGGACAGGGAACTATGGCTACACCTTC